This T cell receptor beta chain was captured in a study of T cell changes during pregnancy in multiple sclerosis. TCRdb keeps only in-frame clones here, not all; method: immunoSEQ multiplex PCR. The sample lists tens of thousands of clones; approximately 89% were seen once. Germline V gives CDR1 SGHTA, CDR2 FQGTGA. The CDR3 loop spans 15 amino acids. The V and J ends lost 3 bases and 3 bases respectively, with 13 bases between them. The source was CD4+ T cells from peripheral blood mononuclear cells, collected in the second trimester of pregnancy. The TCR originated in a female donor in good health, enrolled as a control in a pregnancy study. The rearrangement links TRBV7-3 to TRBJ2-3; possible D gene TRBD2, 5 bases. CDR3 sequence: CASSFSIALTDTQYF. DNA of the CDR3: TGTGCCAGCAGCTTTAGCATAGCGCTTACAGATACGCAGTATTTT.